This entry features one TCR beta chain sequence. Its cognate antigen is unknown. TCRdb re-derived calls from the 5' RACE reads in MiXCR, one entry per CDR3 protein. The sample has 580,000 or so distinct CDR3 sequences; around 15% are singletons. This sample is drawn from a study of T-cell memory formation after mild COVID-19. General study results and limits: The pre-infection memory compartment contained some responding clones, suggesting cross-reactive memory joined. Mainly CM and EM harbored the contracting CD4+ clones; mainly EMRA harbored the CD8+ ones.

Germline-derived CDR1 and CDR2 are SGHVS and FQNEAQ. V was clipped by 4 bases and J by 0 bases, with 13 bases between them. The length of the CDR3 is 15 residues. V is TRBV7-8 and J is TRBJ2-7; D is undetermined. Input material: PBMCs or a T cell subset sorted from them (not recorded which). The source of this sequence is an adult woman who had mild COVID-19 (a few samples of this study predate the infection). Cell type and time point are not known. The CDR3 protein is CASSSRRVGSYEQYF. CDR3 DNA sequence: TGTGCCAGCAGCTCCCGTCGGGTAGGCTCCTACGAGCAGTACTTC.